The present TCR beta chain was sequenced within a study of T cell changes during pregnancy in multiple sclerosis. After removal of 6 bases from V and 4 bases from J, the junction contained 5 bases not matched to a gene. The CDR3 is 13 residues long. Germline loops: CDR1 LNHDA, CDR2 SQIVND (reference sequence). Sequenced by immunoSEQ multiplex PCR; TCRdb stores in-frame clones only, minus some. The data show tens of thousands of clones, roughly 91% seen once. This receptor was obtained from a female donor with multiple sclerosis, enrolled in a pregnancy study. Sequencing was performed on CD8+ T cells from peripheral blood mononuclear cells, taken in the third trimester of pregnancy. The rearrangement joins TRBV19 to TRBJ1-1; 7 nucleotides agree with TRBD1. CDR3 region: CASSVGQITEAFF. The DNA of the CDR3 is TGTGCCAGTAGCGTGGGACAGATCACTGAAGCTTTCTTT. The full variable domain, with the rest looked up from reference TRBV19 and TRBJ1-1, is DGGITQSPKYLFRKEGQNVTLSCEQNLNHDAMYWYRQDPGQGLRLIYYSQIVNDFQKGDIAEGYSVSREKKESFPLTVTSAQKNPTAFYLCASSVGQITEAFFGQGTRLTVV.